The 25 T cell receptor beta chains given below trace back to one sample, sequenced in a study of OX40 agonist ivuxolimab in advanced cancers. This table comes from immunoSEQ multiplex PCR, and its TCRdb copy is limited to in-frame clones, with some not included. In the table there are approximately 25,000 clones, around 79% of which are singletons. The sample in question was CD4+ or CD8+ T cells sorted from blood, obtained in a trial of the OX40 agonist ivuxolimab. These TCRs come from an adult with an advanced solid tumor such as melanoma, head and neck, liver or kidney cancer.

The J gene is TRBJ1-2, the V gene TRBV4-3, with unresolved D. In germline, CDR1 is LGHNA, CDR2 YSLEER. The CDR3 totals 14 residues. Between the trimmed V and J ends, which lost 0 bases and 7 bases, there was a span of 12 bases. The CDR3 loop is CASSQDRTAGGYTF. CDR3 bases: TGCGCCAGCAGCCAAGACCGAACAGCGGGTGGCTACACCTTC.

The J gene is TRBJ2-2, the V gene TRBV7-2; 7 positions match TRBD2. V was pared by 1 base and J by 4 bases, with 3 bases of the junction left unmatched. This CDR3 comprises 15 residues. CDR1 is SGHTA, CDR2 FQGNSA, per germline. The CDR3 spells CASSLGAGSTGELFF. CDR3 DNA: TGTGCCAGCAGCTTAGGAGCGGGAAGCACCGGGGAGCTGTTTTTT.

The rearrangement links TRBV9 to TRBJ2-5, with D perhaps matching TRBD2 (7 bases). V was shortened by 4 bases and J by 4 bases, with 11 bases between the two germline ends. The germline V gene has CDR1 SGDLS and CDR2 YYNGEE. The CDR3 spans 13 residues. In nucleotides, the CDR3 is TGTGCCAGCAGCACACGGGGGGCAGAGACCCAGTACTTC. Protein product: CASSTRGAETQYF.

This sequence joins TRBV19 and TRBJ1-5, with 10 nucleotides matching TRBD1. The CDR3 sequence is 15 residues long. The ends lost 4 bases at V and 2 bases at J; junction bases unmatched: 2. CDR1 and CDR2 from the germline V gene are LNHDA and SQIVND (reference sequence). The CDR3 DNA sequence: TGTGCCAGTAGTAGGGACAGGGGAGGCAATCAGCCCCAGCATTTT. Encoded protein: CASSRDRGGNQPQHF.

The chain recombines TRBV28 with TRBJ1-2; D possibly corresponds to TRBD1 (5 bases). The CDR3 contains 14 residues. Germline CDR1 MDHEN, CDR2 SYDVKM. Trimming cost V 6 bases and J 4 bases, with 15 bases left between them. The DNA of the CDR3 is TGTGCCAGCAGGGGGGAACAGGTCACCTATGGCTACACCTTC. Protein product: CASRGEQVTYGYTF.

This rearrangement joins TRBV5-6 to TRBJ1-1; D gene unclear. Trimming shortened V by 0 bases and J by 4 bases, and 13 bases separated the two germline ends. From germline, CDR1 is SGHDT and CDR2 YYEEEE. This CDR3 comprises 15 residues. The CDR3 coding sequence is TGTGCCAGCAGCTTGGTCGGGGAAGGTAGCACTGAAGCTTTCTTT. This gives the protein CASSLVGEGSTEAFF.

This clone has only a few counts. The chain joins TRBV4-3 to TRBJ2-7, with 9 bases aligning to TRBD1. Germline V gives CDR1 LGHNA, CDR2 YSLEER. With V trimmed by 1 base and J by 4 bases, 5 bases remained unmatched. The CDR3 has 15 residues. The CDR3 here is CASSQAQTGGYEQYF. The CDR3 region has the DNA TGCGCCAGCAGCCAAGCCCAGACAGGGGGGTACGAGCAGTACTTC.

CDR3 region: CASTPRGRLYEQYF. The DNA for the CDR3 is TGTGCCAGTACTCCCCGAGGGAGACTCTACGAGCAGTACTTC. This sequence joins TRBV19 and TRBJ2-7; D perhaps matches TRBD2 (5 bases). In germline, CDR1 is LNHDA, CDR2 SQIVND (reference sequence). This CDR3 has 14 amino acids. Trimming removed 7 bases from V and 3 bases from J, with 16 bases in between.

The sample holds one count of this clone. The chain uses TRBV1 and TRBJ2-5; the DNA was not compared with TRBD2, the D call given in the table. TRBV1 is given as a pseudogene. The length of the CDR3 is 17 residues. In nucleotides, the CDR3 is TGCACCAGCAGCCAAGAAGGAAGCGGGGGTCCCCAAGAGACCCAGTACTTC. Translation: CTSSQEGSGGPQETQYF.

This chain links TRBV7-2 with TRBJ1-3; possible D gene TRBD1, 5 bases. Trimming took 5 bases from V and 6 from J, leaving 11 bases between them. The CDR3 length is 13 residues. The germline V gene has CDR1 SGHTA and CDR2 FQGNSA. The CDR3 reads CASSPAGVNTIYF. The CDR3 DNA sequence: TGTGCCAGCAGCCCGGCGGGGGTAAACACCATATATTTT.

The rearrangement uses TRBV30 and TRBJ1-2; D remains ambiguous. This CDR3 contains 13 residues. From germline, CDR1 is GTSNPN and CDR2 SVGIG (reference sequence). V was shortened by 0 bases and J by 2 bases, with 7 bases between the two germline ends. CDR3 sequence: CAWSVNGNYGYTF. CDR3 nucleotides: TGTGCCTGGAGTGTCAATGGAAACTATGGCTACACCTTC.

The rearrangement links TRBV29-1 to TRBJ1-1; D ambiguous. Trimming took 3 bases from V and 5 from J, leaving 7 bases between them. CDR1 and CDR2 from the germline V gene are SQVTM and ANQGSEA. The CDR3 has 11 amino acids. The CDR3 nucleotides are TGCAGCGTTGAGGGCGGAACTGAAGCTTTCTTT. Its translation: CSVEGGTEAFF.

The V and J genes are TRBV19 and TRBJ1-1; tentatively, D is TRBD1 (5 bases). V was clipped by 3 bases and J by 4 bases, with 12 bases between them. The germline CDR1 and CDR2 sequences are LNHDA and SQIVND (reference sequence). This CDR3 spans 14 amino acids. This chain's CDR3 is CASSMRQGSTEAFF. The CDR3 nucleotides read TGTGCCAGTAGTATGCGTCAGGGTTCCACTGAAGCTTTCTTT.

The V gene is TRBV6-5, the J gene TRBJ1-3; unclear D gene. Germline values: CDR1 MNHEY, CDR2 SVGAGI. This CDR3 region has 14 residues. V lost 3 bases and J lost 0, with 6 bases in between. As DNA, the CDR3 is TGTGCCAGCAGTTATGGGAACTCTGGAAACACCATATATTTT. Protein product: CASSYGNSGNTIYF.

The chain links TRBV5-6 to TRBJ1-5; D not resolved. CDR1 and CDR2 from the germline V gene are SGHDT and YYEEEE. The V and J ends lost 3 bases and 2 bases respectively, with 9 bases between them. The CDR3 is made up of 14 amino acids. CDR3 nucleotides: TGTGCCAGCAGCTGGGGATTAGGCAATCAGCCCCAGCATTTT. This gives the protein CASSWGLGNQPQHF. Full variable domain (rest looked up from reference TRBV5-6 and TRBJ1-5): DAGVTQSPTHLIKTRGQQVTLRCSPKSGHDTVSWYQQALGQGPQFIFQYYEEEERQRGNFPDRFSGHQFPNYSSELNVNALLLGDSALYLCASSWGLGNQPQHFGDGTRLSIL.

This clone was detected once. The chain links TRBV11-2 to TRBJ2-5; D gene unclear. Germline V gives CDR1 SGHAT, CDR2 FQNNGV. V was clipped by 7 bases and J by 4 bases, with 13 bases between them. CDR3 length: 13 amino acids. CDR3 sequence (DNA): TGTGCCAGCACCCCTTTTGTAGGAGAGACCCAGTACTTC. Its translation: CASTPFVGETQYF.

V is TRBV25-1 and J is TRBJ2-7; weak D call: TRBD2 (6 bases). The germline CDR1 and CDR2 sequences are MGHDK and SYGVNS. The length of the CDR3 is 13 residues. V lost 4 bases and J 7 bases, leaving 14 bases between the germline ends. CDR3 bases: TGTGCCAGCAGTGCTCGTTCTAGCGCTGAGCAGTACTTC. Protein sequence: CASSARSSAEQYF.

This clone was observed a single time. The rearrangement uses TRBV5-1 and TRBJ1-1, with D perhaps matching TRBD1 (5 bases). V lost 5 bases, J lost 4 bases, and 21 bases lay in between. The CDR3 runs to 16 residues. Germline CDR1 reads SGHRS; CDR2 reads YFSETQ. The CDR3 DNA is TGCGCCAGCAGTCCAAATCCCGGAGGGGCAGGCACTGAAGCTTTCTTT. Protein sequence: CASSPNPGGAGTEAFF. The full variable domain, in which reference TRBV5-1 and TRBJ1-1 provide the parts outside the CDR3, is KAGVTQTPRYLIKTRGQQVTLSCSPISGHRSVSWYQQTPGQGLQFLFEYFSETQRNKGNFPGRFSGRQFSNSRSEMNVSTLELGDSALYLCASSPNPGGAGTEAFFGQGTRLTVV.

The chain joins TRBV4-1 to TRBJ2-7; D is ambiguous. The CDR3 is 14 residues long. Germline V lookup: CDR1 MGHRA, CDR2 YSYEKL. V gave up 4 bases and J gave up 1 base, with 11 bases separating them. The CDR3 spells CASSLIDGSYEQYF. CDR3 bases: TGCGCCAGCAGCCTCATTGACGGTTCCTACGAGCAGTACTTC.

The chain joins TRBV9 to TRBJ1-3; weak D call: TRBD1 (5 bases). The CDR3 consists of 14 residues. V was shortened by 5 bases and J by 1 base, with 10 bases between the two germline ends. From germline, CDR1 is SGDLS and CDR2 YYNGEE. This chain's CDR3 is CASRPRGSGNTIYF. The CDR3 region has the DNA TGTGCCAGCAGACCAAGGGGATCTGGAAACACCATATATTTT.

The gene calls are TRBV7-9 and TRBJ2-2; D uncertain. The CDR3 is 13 amino acids. Germline CDR1 and CDR2: SEHNR and FQNEAQ (reference sequence). V was pared by 3 bases and J by 6 bases, with 8 bases between. The CDR3 is CASSFTVSGELFF. The CDR3 nucleotides read TGTGCCAGCAGCTTTACAGTCTCCGGGGAGCTGTTTTTT.

The chain employs TRBV7-2 and TRBJ2-1; 10 positions match TRBD2. V trimming: 1 base; J trimming: 7 bases; junction bases outside the gene matches: 4. The CDR3 has 15 residues. The V gene's germline CDR1 is SGHTA and CDR2 FQGNSA. CDR3 sequence (DNA): TGTGCCAGCAGCTTAGGGTTAGCGGGAGGAAATGAGCAGTTCTTC. Translation: CASSLGLAGGNEQFF.

The J gene is TRBJ2-2, the V gene TRBV6-4; 12 bases map to TRBD2. The ends lost 6 bases at V and 0 bases at J; junction bases unmatched: 8. This CDR3 region has 18 residues. The V gene's germline CDR1 is MRHNA and CDR2 SNTAGT. CDR3 region: CASSAGLAGPPNTGELFF. The CDR3 region has the DNA TGTGCCAGCAGCGCCGGACTAGCGGGACCACCGAACACCGGGGAGCTGTTTTTT.

This rearrangement joins TRBV6-1 to TRBJ2-5; 9 bases match TRBD2. The V gene's germline CDR1 is MNHNS and CDR2 SASEGT. The CDR3 covers 13 residues. The junction had 6 bases not matched to a gene; V was cut back by 10 bases and J by 3 bases. The CDR3 sequence: CATEKRGEETQYF. For the CDR3, the DNA is TGTGCCACAGAAAAGCGGGGGGAAGAGACCCAGTACTTC.

V gene TRBV6-1 combines with J gene TRBJ1-1, with unresolved D. V was pared by 1 base and J by 10 bases, with 10 bases between. The germline gives CDR1 MNHNS, CDR2 SASEGT. The length of the CDR3 is 12 residues. The CDR3 DNA is TGTGCCAGCAGTGAAGACACATCCTTAGCTTTCTTT. Amino acids: CASSEDTSLAFF.